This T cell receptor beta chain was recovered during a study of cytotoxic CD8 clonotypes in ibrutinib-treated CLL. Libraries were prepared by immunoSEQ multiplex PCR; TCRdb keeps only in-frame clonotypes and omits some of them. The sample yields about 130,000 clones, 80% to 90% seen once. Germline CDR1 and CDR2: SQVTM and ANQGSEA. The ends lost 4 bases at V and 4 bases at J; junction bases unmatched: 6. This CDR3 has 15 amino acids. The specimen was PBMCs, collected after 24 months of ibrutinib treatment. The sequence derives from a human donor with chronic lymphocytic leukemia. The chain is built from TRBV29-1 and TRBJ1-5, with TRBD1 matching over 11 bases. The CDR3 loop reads CSVAEGTGGNQPQHF. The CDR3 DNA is TGCAGCGTTGCCGAAGGGACAGGGGGAAATCAGCCCCAGCATTTT.